This T cell receptor beta chain was observed in a study of OX40 agonist ivuxolimab in advanced cancers. Study outcomes and limitations: Also showing low normalized T-cell clonal expansion were some of the nonresponders. There was clonal expansion of CD4+ and CD8+ blood T cells by week 6 at 0.1 to 3.0 mg/kg. Compared with others, partial responders at 0.1-3.0 mg/kg displayed clonal expansion among the lowest.

Produced via immunoSEQ multiplex PCR; TCRdb's table is partial and in-frame only. The repertoire holds tens of thousands of clones, roughly 85% seen once, with over 50% in the top ten. Comment on this clone: The antigen is unknown.

Deletions cut 1 base from V and 7 bases from J, with 21 bases between. The CDR3 is 17 amino acids. Germline V gene lookup returns CDR1 SGDLS and CDR2 YYNGEE. The receptor comes from an adult with an advanced solid tumor such as melanoma, head and neck, liver or kidney cancer. Sequences were derived from CD4+ or CD8+ T cells sorted from blood, sampled in a trial of the OX40 agonist ivuxolimab. This chain uses TRBV9 with TRBJ2-1; tentative D call: TRBD2 (6 bases). DNA of the CDR3: TGTGCCAGCAGCGTAAGTAGCGGAGCCCCCTGGGGGAATGAGCAGTTCTTC. Translation: CASSVSSGAPWGNEQFF.